This entry lists 12 T cell receptor beta chains sequenced from one sample in a study of naive and memory T cell subsets. Both TRBC1 and TRBC2 were covered by a beta constant-region primer of two equimolar oligonucleotides. TCRdb itself ran the UMI-ligation and nested PCR reads through MiXCR, one entry per CDR3 protein. The repertoire includes about 150,000 distinct CDR3 sequences, about 18% of them detected once, and about 0.14% sits in the top ten. The sample comprised naive CD4+ T cells from blood. These receptors were taken from a human donor in good health.

The CDR3: CASSLGGTTDYEQYF. CDR3 DNA: TGCGCCAGCAGCTTGGGGGGGACAACAGACTACGAGCAGTACTTC. The chain employs TRBV5-1 and TRBJ2-7; D is perhaps TRBD1 (6 bases). This CDR3 is built from 15 residues. Trimming pared 0 bases from V and 3 bases from J, leaving 13 bases between. Germline loops: CDR1 SGHRS, CDR2 YFSETQ.

This chain links TRBV6-2 or TRBV6-3 with TRBJ1-1, with D possibly TRBD1 on 5 matching bases. The germline V and J ends were trimmed by 5 bases and 4 bases, with 17 bases remaining between them. The CDR3 consists of 15 residues. Germline values: CDR1 MNHEY, CDR2 SVGEGT. CDR3 in DNA: TGTGCCAGCAGTCTTCACCAGGGCGGGAGCACTGAAGCTTTCTTT. This sequence encodes CASSLHQGGSTEAFF.

This clonotype was detected a few times. The V and J genes are TRBV29-1 and TRBJ1-5; D ambiguous. The V gene lost 5 bases and the J gene lost 0 bases, with 11 bases spanning the gap. CDR3 length: 14 amino acids. Germline values: CDR1 SQVTM, CDR2 ANQGSEA. CDR3 residues: CSVRIGYSNQPQHF. DNA for the CDR3: TGCAGCGTTCGGATAGGTTATAGCAATCAGCCCCAGCATTTT.

This clonotype has a handful of counts. The genes are TRBV11-2 and TRBJ1-1; unclear D gene. V lost 6 bases and J 11 bases, leaving 22 bases between the germline ends. This CDR3 has 14 residues. In germline, CDR1 is SGHAT, CDR2 FQNNGV. This chain's CDR3 is CASSKVADPAEAFF. In DNA form, the CDR3 reads TGTGCCAGCAGTAAAGTTGCAGACCCCGCGGAGGCTTTCTTT. The full variable domain, with the rest looked up from reference TRBV11-2 and TRBJ1-1, is EAGVAQSPRYKIIEKRQSVAFWCNPISGHATLYWYQQILGQGPKLLIQFQNNGVVDDSQLPKDRFSAERLKGVDSTLKIQPAKLEDSAVYLCASSKVADPAEAFFGQGTRLTVV.

In DNA form, the CDR3 reads TGTGCCAGCAGCTTAGCGCGGGGTCGGGATACGCAGTATTTT. It encodes CASSLARGRDTQYF. The chain combines TRBV7-2 with TRBJ2-3; a possible D gene is TRBD2 (6 bases). The V and J ends lost 0 bases and 6 bases respectively, with 10 bases between them. CDR1 is SGHTA and CDR2 is FQGNSA in the germline V gene. The CDR3 length is 14 residues.

The chain joins TRBV28 to TRBJ2-1; TRBD2 matches at 9 bases. Per the germline V gene, CDR1 is MDHEN and CDR2 is SYDVKM. This CDR3 spans 14 amino acids. The V and J ends lost 8 bases and 8 bases, in that order; junction bases with no gene match: 10. Here the CDR3 reads CASAGGGATHEQFF. In DNA, the CDR3 is TGTGCCAGCGCGGGGGGGGGTGCTACCCATGAGCAGTTCTTC.

The chain is built from TRBV10-1 and TRBJ2-5, with TRBD2 matching 10 bases. The germline gives CDR1 WNHNN, CDR2 SYGVQD (reference sequence). This CDR3 has 15 amino acids. The J segment lost 1 base and the V segment lost 4 bases, leaving 3 bases of the junction unmatched. In nucleotides, the CDR3 is TGCGCCAGCAGTGGCGGGACTAGCGCCCAAGAGACCCAGTACTTC. It encodes CASSGGTSAQETQYF.

The chain links TRBV19 to TRBJ2-7; D perhaps matches TRBD1 (5 bases). V shed 4 bases and J shed 1 base, with 8 bases lying between them. Germline V gene data show CDR1 as LNHDA and CDR2 as SQIVND (reference sequence). This CDR3 has 13 amino acids. CDR3 in amino acids: CASSNQGSYEQYF. As DNA, the CDR3 is TGTGCCAGTAGTAACCAGGGTTCCTACGAGCAGTACTTC.

The chain recombines TRBV19 with TRBJ2-1; 8 nucleotides agree with TRBD2. This CDR3 spans 13 amino acids. The V gene end was trimmed by 5 bases and the J gene end by 9 bases; junction bases not matched to a gene: 6. The germline V gene has CDR1 LNHDA and CDR2 SQIVND (reference sequence). The CDR3 reads CASSSAGAIEQFF. The DNA of the CDR3 is TGTGCCAGTAGTTCAGCGGGAGCTATTGAGCAGTTCTTC. Filled out from reference TRBV19 and TRBJ2-1, the complete variable domain reads DGGITQSPKYLFRKEGQNVTLSCEQNLNHDAMYWYRQDPGQGLRLIYYSQIVNDFQKGDIAEGYSVSREKKESFPLTVTSAQKNPTAFYLCASSSAGAIEQFFGPGTRLTVL.

This chain connects TRBV20-1 to TRBJ2-1; D tentatively fits TRBD1 or TRBD2 (5 bases each). CDR1 and CDR2 from the germline V gene are DFQATT and SNEGSKA (reference sequence). V was shortened by 6 bases and J by 0 bases, with 21 bases between the two germline ends. The length of the CDR3 is 17 residues. CDR3 coding DNA: TGCAGTGCAAGCACCCCCGGGACCCAGAGCTCCTACAATGAGCAGTTCTTC. It specifies CSASTPGTQSSYNEQFF.

The sample holds a few counts of this clonotype. The rearrangement uses TRBV27 and TRBJ2-7; TRBD2 aligns across 9 bases. The V segment lost 6 bases and the J segment 1 base; nucleotides outside the gene matches: 4. CDR1 and CDR2 (germline): MNHEY, SMNVEV (reference sequence). CDR3 length: 14 residues. Written as DNA, the CDR3 is TGTGCCAGCAGCCCTAGCGGGGCTTCCTACGAGCAGTACTTC. Translated, it gives CASSPSGASYEQYF.

The J gene is TRBJ1-5, the V gene TRBV20-1, with 7 bases lining up with TRBD1. The CDR3 has 13 residues. Germline V CDR1 and CDR2: DFQATT, SNEGSKA (reference sequence). V shed 6 bases and J 8 bases; nucleotides not matched to a gene: 10. The CDR3 DNA reads TGCAGTGCCAATGGACAGGAACGGGAGCCCCAGCATTTT. Translation: CSANGQEREPQHF.